This T cell receptor beta chain was profiled in a study of T cells after yellow fever vaccination. Remarks on this clonotype: Its antigen is currently unknown.

Making TCR cDNA involved 5'RACE template switching, which added UMIs and a universal primer site. From the 5' RACE reads, TCRdb called clonotypes with MiXCR, one entry per CDR3 protein. The data hold 310,000 or so distinct CDR3 sequences, with 3.6% observed a single time. Study findings and constraints: Most clones from primary vaccination resurfaced after the booster (around 97% CD4, less than 90% CD8). The secondary response was weaker but peaked faster, day 5 versus 15.

The TCR sequence derives from a man younger than 30 who received the YFV17D yellow fever vaccine. The sample was PBMCs, taken on the day of the yellow fever booster vaccination.

In nucleotides, the CDR3 is TGTGCCAGCAGCGTAGAACAGGGCGGCGGAGGGACCCAGTACTTC. It encodes CASSVEQGGGGTQYF. The V call is TRBV9, the J call TRBJ2-5, with D perhaps matching TRBD1 (6 bases). The V gene's germline CDR1 is SGDLS and CDR2 YYNGEE. V was pared by 0 bases and J by 7 bases, with 16 bases between. The length of the CDR3 is 15 residues.